This T cell receptor (beta chain) comes out of a study of control samples from healthy donors and cancer patients. The assay was immunoSEQ multiplex PCR, and TCRdb's table has in-frame clones only and misses some. Among roughly 170,000 clones listed, around 90% were seen once. Germline-derived CDR1 and CDR2 are SGHRS and YFSETQ. There are 13 residues in the CDR3. The V end was cut by 1 base, the J end by 2 bases, with 6 bases between. The clonotype comes from a woman in her 30s in good health. The material sequenced was blood. The chain couples TRBV5-1 to TRBJ2-5, with a possible D match to TRBD1 (5 bases). The CDR3 protein is CASSLRQQETQYF. The DNA for the CDR3 is TGCGCCAGCAGCTTGAGACAGCAAGAGACCCAGTACTTC.